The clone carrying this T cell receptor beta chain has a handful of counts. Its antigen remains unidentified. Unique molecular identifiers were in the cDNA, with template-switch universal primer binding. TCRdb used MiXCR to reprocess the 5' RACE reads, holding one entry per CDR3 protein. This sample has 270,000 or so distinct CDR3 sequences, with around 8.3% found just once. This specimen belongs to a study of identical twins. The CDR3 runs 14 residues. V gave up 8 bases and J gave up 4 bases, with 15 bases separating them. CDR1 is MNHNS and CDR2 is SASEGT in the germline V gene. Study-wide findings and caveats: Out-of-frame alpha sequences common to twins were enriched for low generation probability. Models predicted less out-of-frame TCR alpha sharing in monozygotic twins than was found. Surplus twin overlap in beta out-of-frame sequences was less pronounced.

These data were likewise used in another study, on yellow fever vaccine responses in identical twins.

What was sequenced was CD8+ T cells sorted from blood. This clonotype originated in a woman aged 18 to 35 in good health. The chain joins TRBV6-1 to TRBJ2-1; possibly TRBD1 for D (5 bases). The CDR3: CASALGELYNEQFF. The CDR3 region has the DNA TGTGCCAGCGCCTTAGGGGAATTATACAATGAGCAGTTCTTC.